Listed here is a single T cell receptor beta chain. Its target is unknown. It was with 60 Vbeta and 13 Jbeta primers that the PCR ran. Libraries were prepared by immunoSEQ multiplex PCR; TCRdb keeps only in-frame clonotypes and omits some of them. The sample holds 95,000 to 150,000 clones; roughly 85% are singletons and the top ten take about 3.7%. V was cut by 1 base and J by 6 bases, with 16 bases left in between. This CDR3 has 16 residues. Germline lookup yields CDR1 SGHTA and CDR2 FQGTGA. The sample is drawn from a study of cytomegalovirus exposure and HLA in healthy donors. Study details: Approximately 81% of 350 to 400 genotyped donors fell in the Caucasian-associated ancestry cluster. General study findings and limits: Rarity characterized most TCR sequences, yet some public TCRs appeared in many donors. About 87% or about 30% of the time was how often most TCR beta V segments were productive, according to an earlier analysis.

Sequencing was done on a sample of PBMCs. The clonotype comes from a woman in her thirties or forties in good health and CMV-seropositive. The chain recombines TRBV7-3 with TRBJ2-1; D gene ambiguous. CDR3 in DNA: TGTGCCAGCAGCTTAAGGCCCCTCCTAGACGGCAATGAGCAGTTCTTC. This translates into CASSLRPLLDGNEQFF. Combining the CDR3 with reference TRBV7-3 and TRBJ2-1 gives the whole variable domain GAGVSQTPSNKVTEKGKYVELRCDPISGHTALYWYRQSLGQGPEFLIYFQGTGAADDSGLPNDRFFAVRPEGSVSTLKIQRTERGDSAVYLCASSLRPLLDGNEQFFGPGTRLTVL.